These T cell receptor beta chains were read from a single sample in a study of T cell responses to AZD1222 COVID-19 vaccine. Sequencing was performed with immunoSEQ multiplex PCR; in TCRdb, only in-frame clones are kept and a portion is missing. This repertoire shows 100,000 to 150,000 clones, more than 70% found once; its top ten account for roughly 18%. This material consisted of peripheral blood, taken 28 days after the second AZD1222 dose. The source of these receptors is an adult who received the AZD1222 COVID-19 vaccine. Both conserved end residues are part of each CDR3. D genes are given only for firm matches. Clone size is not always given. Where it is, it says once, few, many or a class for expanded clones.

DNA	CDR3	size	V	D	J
TGTGCCAGCAGCTTGGACGAGGGTCGGAGCTTAGGGGGCATCGGAGAGCAGTACTTC	CASSLDEGRSLGGIGEQYF	NA	TRBV5-6	TRBD1	TRBJ2-7
TGTGCCAGCAGCCACTATCTCGGACGGGAATCCTACGAGCAGTACTTC	CASSHYLGRESYEQYF	NA	TRBV4-2	NA	TRBJ2-7
TGTGCCAGCTCACCACCGCAGACCGGGACAGGGGGCCTTAATGAAAAACTGTTTTTT	CASSPPQTGTGGLNEKLFF	NA	TRBV18	TRBD1	TRBJ1-4
TGTGCCAGCAGTCGGATGGCTAGTAGGTCCGACGAGCAGTACTTC	CASSRMASRSDEQYF	NA	TRBV28	NA	TRBJ2-7
TGTGCCACCAGTGATTTACACAGGGGCGGTAATGATAAGCAGCCCCAGCATTTT	CATSDLHRGGNDKQPQHF	NA	TRBV24-1	TRBD1	TRBJ1-5
TGCGCCAGCAGCCAAGGAGCATATATGGGGACTGAAGCTTTCTTT	CASSQGAYMGTEAFF	NA	TRBV4-3	NA	TRBJ1-1
TGTGCCAGCAGCCGAGAGCGCCAGGGGCTGAACGGCGAGCAGTACTTC	CASSRERQGLNGEQYF	NA	TRBV3-1/TRBV3-2	NA	TRBJ2-7
TGTGCCAGCAGCTTGGTTCTGGGAGGGGATGGCTACACCTTC	CASSLVLGGDGYTF	NA	TRBV5-4	NA	TRBJ1-2
TGTGCCAGGGGACGACAGAACTATGGCTACACCTTC	CARGRQNYGYTF	NA	TRBV6-4	NA	TRBJ1-2
TGTGCCATCAGTGAAAGCGGGGAGCGCTCCTACGAGCAGTACTTC	CAISESGERSYEQYF	NA	TRBV10-3	TRBD2	TRBJ2-7
TGTGCCAGCCACAGGGGGTTGGGGCAGCCCCAGCATTTT	CASHRGLGQPQHF	NA	TRBV12-3/TRBV12-4	TRBD1	TRBJ1-5
TGTGCCAGCAGTGAATGGGAGGGTAGCAATCAGCCCCAGCATTTT	CASSEWEGSNQPQHF	NA	TRBV2	NA	TRBJ1-5
TGTGCCAGTAGTATCCGACAGGCCCGGGCCGGGGAGCTGTTTTTT	CASSIRQARAGELFF	NA	TRBV19	NA	TRBJ2-2
TGCGCCAGCAGCCAAGAAGGGGGGAATTCACCCCTCCACTTT	CASSQEGGNSPLHF	NA	TRBV4-1	NA	TRBJ1-6
TGTGCCAGCAGGGCAGGGGGTAATGAAAAACTGTTTTTT	CASRAGGNEKLFF	NA	TRBV6-5	TRBD1	TRBJ1-4
TGTGCCAGCAGCCAAGTTCCCGGGAGAAGCGGTCCGACTTATGGCTACACCTTC	CASSQVPGRSGPTYGYTF	NA	TRBV3-1/TRBV3-2	NA	TRBJ1-2
TGTGCCAGCAGCTTGGTTCGGGGACTAAACTATGGCTACACCTTC	CASSLVRGLNYGYTF	NA	TRBV5-4	NA	TRBJ1-2
TGTGCCAGCAGCTCCGGCCCAGGACCTACTGGGGGCTATGGCTACACCTTC	CASSSGPGPTGGYGYTF	NA	TRBV7-9	NA	TRBJ1-2
TGTGCCAGCAGCTTAGGACAGAGCACTGAAGCTTTCTTT	CASSLGQSTEAFF	once	TRBV7-8	NA	TRBJ1-1
TGCGCCAGCAGCCAAGAGCAGCAGACTGATGGCTACACCTTC	CASSQEQQTDGYTF	NA	TRBV4-1	NA	TRBJ1-2
TGTGCCAGCAGGAACGGGCGGGGGGGCCTCAATGAGCAGTTCTTC	CASRNGRGGLNEQFF	NA	TRBV2	TRBD2	TRBJ2-1
TGTGCCAGTAGTATCGTGAGAGAAGAGACCCAGTACTTC	CASSIVREETQYF	NA	TRBV19	NA	TRBJ2-5
TGTGCCAGCAGTGCCAGGGTGGACTACGAGCAGTACTTC	CASSARVDYEQYF	NA	TRBV2	NA	TRBJ2-7
TGCGCCAGCAGCTTGGCCCGCGGGGGTGAGAATGAGCAGTTCTTC	CASSLARGGENEQFF	NA	TRBV5-1	TRBD2	TRBJ2-1
TGTGCCAGCTCCCCGACCCGCCGGAGGGACAGGCCATACAATGAGCAGTTCTTC	CASSPTRRRDRPYNEQFF	NA	TRBV18	TRBD1	TRBJ2-1
TGCGCCAGCACCTATGGACAGAGCACAGATACGCAGTATTTT	CASTYGQSTDTQYF	NA	TRBV5-1	NA	TRBJ2-3
TGTGCCAGTAGTAAGAAGGGCCTACGGGGCACATTTTCGAATCAGCCCCAGCATTTT	CASSKKGLRGTFSNQPQHF	NA	TRBV19	NA	TRBJ1-5
TGTGCCAGCTCATTGGACATAACTGGGGCCAACGTCCTGACTTTC	CASSLDITGANVLTF	NA	TRBV18	NA	TRBJ2-6
TGTGCCAGCAGTTACTCGACAGGGGTGACTGAAGCTTTCTTT	CASSYSTGVTEAFF	NA	TRBV6-2/TRBV6-3	TRBD1	TRBJ1-1
TGTGCCAGCAGCGTCCGTTTAAGGGCTCCCGGGACCAGGGATACTAATGAAAAACTGTTTTTT	CASSVRLRAPGTRDTNEKLFF	few	TRBV7-8	NA	TRBJ1-4
TGCGCCAGCAGCTTGTTGTGGCAGGGGAACACCGGGGAGCTGTTTTTT	CASSLLWQGNTGELFF	NA	TRBV5-1	NA	TRBJ2-2
TGTGCCAGCAGTCGACAGGGTGGGGGCAATCAGCCCCAGCATTTT	CASSRQGGGNQPQHF	NA	TRBV6-5	TRBD1	TRBJ1-5
TGTGCCAGCCACGGAGCGGGGGCTGAGCAGTTCTTC	CASHGAGAEQFF	NA	TRBV12-3/TRBV12-4	TRBD2	TRBJ2-1
TGTGCCATCAGTGAGAGTTTGACCTTAAATGAAAAACTGTTTTTT	CAISESLTLNEKLFF	NA	TRBV10-3	NA	TRBJ1-4
TGTGCCAGCAGTCGGGACGGATCCTACGAGCAGTACTTC	CASSRDGSYEQYF	NA	TRBV12-3/TRBV12-4	NA	TRBJ2-7
TGTGCCAGCACCCTCACCGGACGGGGCACAGATACGCAGTATTTT	CASTLTGRGTDTQYF	NA	TRBV27	NA	TRBJ2-3
TGTGCCAGCAGGCGAGGGGGGGATCAGCCCCAGCATTTT	CASRRGGDQPQHF	NA	TRBV7-9	NA	TRBJ1-5
TGTGCCAGCTCACCTGGACACAAAACCGGGGAGCTGTTTTTT	CASSPGHKTGELFF	NA	TRBV18	NA	TRBJ2-2
TGTGCCATCAGTGAAGGGGGCAGGGATACGCAGTATTTT	CAISEGGRDTQYF	NA	TRBV10-3	TRBD1	TRBJ2-3
TGCGCCAGCAGCTTGGCTCCTGGGCTACTCGCGAACACCGGGGAGCTGTTTTTT	CASSLAPGLLANTGELFF	few	TRBV5-1	NA	TRBJ2-2
TGTGCCAGCAATCATTGGGTGCCTGAGGGCTCCTCTGGGGCCAACGTCCTGACTTTC	CASNHWVPEGSSGANVLTF	NA	TRBV5-6	NA	TRBJ2-6
TGTGCCAGCCGAACGGCTAGCGGGGTCTCCTACGAGCAGTACTTC	CASRTASGVSYEQYF	NA	TRBV6-5	TRBD2	TRBJ2-7
TGTGCCAGCAGTTTCAGGGCTTCACCCCTCCACTTT	CASSFRASPLHF	NA	TRBV27	NA	TRBJ1-6
TGTGCCAGCAGTTTCCCCATGAACACTGAAGCTTTCTTT	CASSFPMNTEAFF	NA	TRBV28	NA	TRBJ1-1
TGTGCCAGCAGCCCGCGGGCAGCCCAAGAGACCCAGTACTTC	CASSPRAAQETQYF	NA	TRBV5-4	NA	TRBJ2-5
TGTGCCAGCAGCGTTCAGGGAACTAATGAAAAACTGTTTTTT	CASSVQGTNEKLFF	NA	TRBV5-6	NA	TRBJ1-4
TGTGCCAGCAGCGCCAGGGTTCCCTACGAGCAGTACTTC	CASSARVPYEQYF	once	TRBV5-5	NA	TRBJ2-7
TGTGCCAGCTCGTCCTCCGGGCCCCCCTACGAGCAGTACTTC	CASSSSGPPYEQYF	NA	TRBV18	NA	TRBJ2-7
TGTGCCAGCAGGAGGGGACAGGGGGCGAACTACGAGCAGTACTTC	CASRRGQGANYEQYF	NA	TRBV5-4	TRBD1	TRBJ2-7
TGTGCCAGCAGCTTATTCAGCGGAGAGACCCAGTACTTC	CASSLFSGETQYF	NA	TRBV7-2	NA	TRBJ2-5
TGTGCCAGCAGCTTAGGAGGGCCAGGTAGGCCGCAGTATTTT	CASSLGGPGRPQYF	NA	TRBV7-8	NA	TRBJ2-3
TGTGCCAGCAGCTGGCCGGGACTAGCGGGGACTAGCACAGATACGCAGTATTTT	CASSWPGLAGTSTDTQYF	NA	TRBV7-6	TRBD2	TRBJ2-3
TGTGCCAGCAGCTTAGTTGGGCCTGGGGCAGATACGCAGTATTTT	CASSLVGPGADTQYF	NA	TRBV7-2	NA	TRBJ2-3
TGTGCCTGGGTCGGACAGAGGGATGGTGAAAAACTGTTTTTT	CAWVGQRDGEKLFF	NA	TRBV30	NA	TRBJ1-4
TGTGCCAGCAGCGTAGACACCAATAATGAAAAACTGTTTTTT	CASSVDTNNEKLFF	NA	TRBV9	NA	TRBJ1-4
TGTGCCAGCTCACCATCTTCGGCTAGCGGGGGGAGCACAGATACGCAGTATTTT	CASSPSSASGGSTDTQYF	NA	TRBV18	TRBD2	TRBJ2-3
TGTGCCAGCGAAGACAGCCCGACCTTTAACACTGAAGCTTTCTTT	CASEDSPTFNTEAFF	few	TRBV7-7	NA	TRBJ1-1